These 25 T cell receptor beta chains were sequenced from one sample in a study of blood T cell repertoires in COVID-19. Using immunoSEQ multiplex PCR, the repertoire was profiled, and TCRdb retains in-frame clones only, with some absent. This sample has some 140,000 clones, with roughly 83% found just once. The specimen was peripheral blood. The receptors come from a man aged 60-69 years with acute or convalescent COVID-19.

This chain connects TRBV3-1 (or the pseudogene TRBV3-2) to TRBJ2-7; D might be TRBD2 (5 bases). The CDR3 spans 15 residues. Per germline, CDR1 LGHDT and CDR2 YNNKEL (reference sequence). V gave up 1 base and J gave up 4 bases, with 14 bases separating them. The CDR3 bases are TGTGCCAGCAGCCAAGTTGGACGGGGAAATTACGAGCAGTACTTC. As protein: CASSQVGRGNYEQYF.

CDR3 region: CASSLLPLAGGFNEQFF. CDR3 DNA: TGTGCCAGCAGCTTATTGCCCCTAGCGGGAGGGTTCAATGAGCAGTTCTTC. This sequence joins TRBV7-3 and TRBJ2-1; TRBD2 agrees at 12 bases. There are 17 residues in the CDR3. From germline, CDR1 is SGHTA and CDR2 FQGTGA. Trimming cost V 2 bases and J 6 bases; bases outside gene matches: 8.

The J gene is TRBJ2-1, the V gene TRBV3-1 (or the pseudogene TRBV3-2); D might be TRBD2 (5 bases). Trimming took off 3 bases at V and 7 bases at J, with 13 bases between the two ends. This CDR3 comprises 14 residues. The V gene's germline CDR1 is LGHDT and CDR2 YNNKEL (reference sequence). The CDR3 sequence: CASSHLAGLNEQFF. In DNA, the CDR3 is TGTGCCAGCAGCCATTTGGCGGGCCTAAATGAGCAGTTCTTC.

The chain is built from TRBV12-5 and TRBJ1-5; 7 bases align to TRBD1. This CDR3 is built from 15 residues. The V segment lost 6 bases and the J segment 2 bases; nucleotides outside the gene matches: 7. In germline, CDR1 is LGHNT, CDR2 FRNRAP. This chain's CDR3 is CASGWDRRGNQPQHF. The DNA of the CDR3 is TGTGCTAGTGGATGGGACAGAAGGGGCAATCAGCCCCAGCATTTT.

The chain links TRBV5-1 to TRBJ1-5, with D unresolved. The V gene's germline CDR1 is SGHRS and CDR2 YFSETQ. Trimming left V 0 bases short and J 6 bases short, with 13 bases between. The length of the CDR3 is 15 residues. CDR3 DNA: TGCGCCAGCAGCTTGGAAGGAGGGATCGGTCAGCCCCAGCATTTT. It yields the protein CASSLEGGIGQPQHF.

This clone showed up just a few times. The chain joins TRBV7-8 to TRBJ1-2; possibly TRBD1 for D (6 bases). The CDR3 loop spans 13 amino acids. Trimming took 5 bases from V and 4 from J, leaving 11 bases between them. The germline CDR1 and CDR2 sequences are SGHVS and FQNEAQ. The DNA for the CDR3 is TGTGCCAGCAGCCCCCGGACAGTCTATGGCTACACCTTC. Translation gives CASSPRTVYGYTF. The complete variable domain, with remaining parts taken from reference TRBV7-8 and TRBJ1-2, reads GAGVSQSPRYKVAKRGQDVALRCDPISGHVSLFWYQQALGQGPEFLTYFQNEAQLDKSGLPSDRFFAERPEGSVSTLKIQRTQQEDSAVYLCASSPRTVYGYTFGSGTRLTVV.

The rearrangement uses TRBV19 and TRBJ1-1; a possible D gene is TRBD1 (5 bases). The CDR3 consists of 15 residues. Germline CDR1 LNHDA, CDR2 SQIVND (reference sequence). Trimming removed 5 bases at V and 1 base at J, with 14 bases between. The CDR3 loop reads CASSSVGVGNTEAFF. For the CDR3, the DNA is TGTGCCAGTAGTTCAGTAGGGGTCGGGAACACTGAAGCTTTCTTT.

This chain uses TRBV10-3 with TRBJ2-5; D uncertain. Germline CDR1 is ENHRY and CDR2 is SYGVKD. CDR3 size: 12 residues. Trimming pared 4 bases from V and 3 bases from J, leaving 6 bases between. The CDR3 spells CAISVQKETQYF. The DNA for the CDR3 is TGTGCCATCAGTGTACAGAAAGAGACCCAGTACTTC.

The rearrangement links TRBV29-1 to TRBJ2-1; 10 nucleotides line up with TRBD1. Trimming cost V 4 bases and J 8 bases; bases outside gene matches: 2. The CDR3 contains 12 residues. Per the germline V gene, CDR1 is SQVTM and CDR2 is ANQGSEA. CDR3 sequence reads: CSVGQGADEQFF. The CDR3 DNA reads as TGCAGCGTTGGACAGGGGGCCGATGAGCAGTTCTTC.

This clone came up once. The CDR3 DNA sequence: TGCAGCGTTCAGGGACAGGGGTATGGCTACACCTTC. Residues: CSVQGQGYGYTF. The rearrangement uses TRBV29-1 and TRBJ1-2; 10 bases fit TRBD1. Trimming took 5 bases from V and 5 from J; bases not matched to a gene: 2. The germline gives CDR1 SQVTM, CDR2 ANQGSEA. This CDR3 region has 12 residues.

The chain recombines TRBV5-1 with TRBJ2-7; 7 bases match TRBD1. With 0 bases clipped from V and 4 bases from J, the junction kept 4 bases outside the gene matches. This CDR3 contains 14 residues. CDR1 is SGHRS and CDR2 is YFSETQ in the germline V gene. The CDR3 sequence: CASSLGTGKYEQYF. CDR3 nucleotides: TGCGCCAGCAGCTTGGGGACAGGAAAATACGAGCAGTACTTC.

This sequence joins TRBV18 and TRBJ1-4; D might be TRBD1 (6 bases). V lost 3 bases, J lost 4 bases, and 12 bases lay in between. Per germline, CDR1 KGHSH and CDR2 LQKENI. This CDR3 comprises 15 residues. The CDR3 spells CASSPGTSHNEKLFF. CDR3 in DNA: TGTGCCAGCTCACCCGGGACAAGCCATAATGAAAAACTGTTTTTT.

Concerning this clone: Additional DNA sequences in this sample encode the identical CDR3. The V gene is TRBV19, the J gene TRBJ2-5; the D gene is possibly TRBD2 (6 bases). In germline, CDR1 is LNHDA, CDR2 SQIVND (reference sequence). The CDR3 totals 14 residues. The ends were cut back, 5 bases at V and 4 bases at J, with 14 bases in the middle. The DNA for the CDR3 is TGTGCCAGTAGTGTAACGGGGGTACCAGAGACCCAGTACTTC. Translating it yields CASSVTGVPETQYF.

The J gene is TRBJ2-3, the V gene TRBV7-3, with 8 bases fitting TRBD2. Germline V gives CDR1 SGHTA, CDR2 FQGTGA. With V trimmed by 0 bases and J by 3 bases, 2 bases remained unmatched. The CDR3 contains 15 residues. In DNA form, the CDR3 reads TGTGCCAGCAGCTTAACGGGACTAGAGACAGATACGCAGTATTTT. Protein sequence: CASSLTGLETDTQYF.

Of note for this clone: The junction differs from germline at one of its ends, possibly a read error. V is TRBV5-1 and J is TRBJ1-1, with 9 bases aligning to TRBD1. This CDR3 has 16 residues. The germline gives CDR1 SGHRS, CDR2 YFSETQ. CDR3 protein: CASSLNLVGQGPLEIF. In nucleotides, the CDR3 is TGCGCCAGCAGCTTGAATCTAGTGGGACAGGGCCCATTAGAGATCTTT. Using reference TRBV5-1 and TRBJ1-1 for the parts outside the CDR3, the full variable domain is KAGVTQTPRYLIKTRGQQVTLSCSPISGHRSVSWYQQTPGQGLQFLFEYFSETQRNKGNFPGRFSGRQFSNSRSEMNVSTLELGDSALYLCASSLNLVGQGPLEIFGQGTRLTVV.

The J gene is TRBJ2-3, the V gene TRBV2; perhaps TRBD1 as D (5 bases). CDR3 length: 15 amino acids. The germline gives CDR1 SNHLY, CDR2 FYNNEI. Trimming removed 6 bases from V and 5 bases from J, with 18 bases in between. CDR3 sequence reads: CASRGDSSLGDTQYF. The CDR3 DNA reads as TGTGCCAGCAGGGGCGACAGCTCCCTCGGAGATACGCAGTATTTT.

The chain combines TRBV5-1 with TRBJ2-3; TRBD2 matches at 7 bases. The germline V gene encodes CDR1 SGHRS and CDR2 YFSETQ. This CDR3 is 15 amino acids long. The V segment lost 4 bases and the J segment 2 bases; nucleotides outside the gene matches: 7. The DNA for the CDR3 is TGCGCCAGCAGCGTACTAGCGACGCTCACAGATACGCAGTATTTT. It yields the protein CASSVLATLTDTQYF.

The chain employs TRBV7-2 and TRBJ2-5, with D hard to call. CDR3 length: 11 residues. V shed 5 bases and J shed 1 base, with 2 bases lying between them. Germline V gene lookup returns CDR1 SGHTA and CDR2 FQGNSA. CDR3 residues: CASSLQETQYF. CDR3 DNA sequence: TGTGCCAGCAGCCTCCAAGAGACCCAGTACTTC.

The J gene is TRBJ2-7, the V gene TRBV5-1; 7 positions agree with TRBD2. V was pared by 8 bases and J by 6 bases, with 11 bases of the junction left unmatched. This CDR3 region has 13 residues. The germline gives CDR1 SGHRS, CDR2 YFSETQ. CDR3 loop: CASAWRESSEQYF. The CDR3 region has the DNA TGCGCCAGTGCCTGGCGGGAGAGTTCCGAGCAGTACTTC.

The J gene is TRBJ1-5, the V gene TRBV5-6; 7 positions match TRBD1. The CDR3 has 16 residues. Losses at the gene ends were 1 base for V and 6 bases for J; bases not matched to a gene: 10. Per the germline V gene, CDR1 is SGHDT and CDR2 is YYEEEE. CDR3 sequence: CASSLRQGLQGQPQHF. The CDR3 nucleotides are TGTGCCAGCAGCTTGAGACAGGGCCTTCAAGGTCAGCCCCAGCATTTT.

The chain carries TRBV27 and TRBJ2-7; D perhaps matches TRBD1 (5 bases). V dropped 5 bases and J dropped 4 bases, with 12 bases sitting between them. CDR1 MNHEY and CDR2 SMNVEV come from the germline V gene (reference sequence). The CDR3 runs 13 residues. The chain's CDR3 is CASSLLGEYEQYF. CDR3 DNA sequence: TGTGCCAGCAGTCTCCTAGGGGAATACGAGCAGTACTTC.

The genes are TRBV10-3 and TRBJ2-2; D not certain. Trimming pared 4 bases from V and 4 bases from J, leaving 7 bases between. Germline CDR1 reads ENHRY; CDR2 reads SYGVKD. The CDR3 totals 13 residues. In nucleotides, the CDR3 is TGTGCCATCAGTGCACAGACCACCGGGGAGCTGTTTTTT. Residues: CAISAQTTGELFF.

This chain links TRBV19 with TRBJ2-1; TRBD2 aligns across 10 bases. Unmatched junction bases numbered 10, after V lost 2 bases and J lost 9 bases. CDR1 and CDR2 (germline): LNHDA, SQIVND (reference sequence). The CDR3 extends over 16 amino acids. CDR3 in amino acids: CASSITAGGVGGEQFF. The CDR3 DNA follows: TGTGCCAGTAGTATAACAGCGGGGGGGGTTGGTGGTGAGCAGTTCTTC.

CDR3 coding DNA: TGTGCCAGCAGCGTAGCAGGGGACCTTAATCAGCCCCAGCATTTT. This translates into CASSVAGDLNQPQHF. The chain employs TRBV9 and TRBJ1-5; perhaps TRBD1 as D (6 bases). The CDR3 contains 15 residues. V was trimmed by 0 bases and J by 4 bases, leaving 11 bases between them. CDR1 SGDLS and CDR2 YYNGEE come from the germline V gene.

This chain uses TRBV5-6 with TRBJ1-4; unclear D gene. CDR3 length: 13 residues. The V end was cut by 1 base, the J end by 8 bases, with 9 bases between. Germline V gives CDR1 SGHDT, CDR2 YYEEEE. The CDR3 protein is CASSLWTGEKLFF. The CDR3 DNA follows: TGTGCCAGCAGCTTGTGGACGGGGGAAAAACTGTTTTTT.